The next 27 T cell receptor beta chains were all read from a single sample in a study of T-cell reconstitution after alpha-beta-depleted transplantation in children. The authors prepared the TCRbeta library with unique molecular identifiers. TCRdb redid the calling of the PCR reads with MiXCR, one entry per CDR3 protein. The sample records a few hundred thousand distinct CDR3 sequences, 10% being singletons. Sequenced here: PBMCs from the stem cell graft donor, sampled from the stem cell graft. These TCRs come from a human donor who donated a stem cell graft to a child with acute lymphoblastic leukemia.

This clonotype has a handful of counts. The chain uses TRBV18 and TRBJ2-7, with D possibly being TRBD1 (7 bases). V lost 0 bases, J lost 4 bases, and 19 bases lay in between. The CDR3 loop spans 17 amino acids. In germline, CDR1 is KGHSH, CDR2 LQKENI. The CDR3 spells CASSPPGASGGRYEQYF. Here the CDR3 DNA reads TGTGCCAGCTCACCACCGGGAGCCTCAGGGGGGAGGTACGAGCAGTACTTC.

This clonotype has more than one count but fewer than ten. The V and J genes are TRBV7-2 and TRBJ2-1; 13 bases line up with TRBD2. Germline V gene data show CDR1 as SGHTA and CDR2 as FQGNSA. The CDR3 runs 16 residues. V dropped 5 bases and J dropped 9; count of bases not matched to a gene: 10. CDR3: CASSRTSGRGGGEQFF. The CDR3 DNA reads TGTGCCAGCAGCAGAACTAGCGGGAGGGGAGGGGGTGAGCAGTTCTTC.

The genes are TRBV20-1 and TRBJ2-1; 9 bases are shared with TRBD2. V shed 6 bases and J 9 bases; nucleotides not matched to a gene: 21. Germline assignment: CDR1 DFQATT and CDR2 SNEGSKA (reference sequence). This CDR3 is built from 17 residues. The DNA for the CDR3 is TGCAGTGCCCTCCTTTTCGGGCGTTCAGGAGCGGGAGGTGAGCAGTTCTTC. Translating gives CSALLFGRSGAGGEQFF.

This clonotype was seen ten or more times. The chain employs TRBV7-9 and TRBJ2-1; maybe TRBD2 (6 bases). CDR3 length equals 15 residues. Trimming took 1 base from V and 12 from J, leaving 19 bases between them. Germline values: CDR1 SEHNR, CDR2 FQNEAQ (reference sequence). The CDR3: CASSLGTGVRVRQFF. CDR3 coding DNA: TGTGCCAGCAGCTTAGGTACGGGAGTCAGGGTCCGGCAGTTCTTC.

This clonotype was found a few times. The rearrangement links TRBV7-8 to TRBJ2-7, with D possibly matching TRBD2 (5 bases). In germline, CDR1 is SGHVS, CDR2 FQNEAQ. This CDR3 has 14 amino acids. The V end lost 1 base, the J end lost 2 bases, and 9 bases lay between the germline ends. CDR3 coding DNA: TGTGCCAGCAGCTTAGGGGCCGGGGCCTACGAGCAGTACTTC. Translation gives CASSLGAGAYEQYF.

The V and J genes are TRBV5-1 and TRBJ1-4; no firm D call. Germline loops: CDR1 SGHRS, CDR2 YFSETQ. The CDR3 has 15 amino acids. Trimming pared 1 base from V and 8 bases from J, leaving 15 bases between. As DNA, the CDR3 is TGCGCCAGCAGCTTGAGGAGGGCAGATGGGGAAAAACTGTTTTTT. Residues: CASSLRRADGEKLFF. Full variable domain (missing parts from reference TRBV5-1 and TRBJ1-4): KAGVTQTPRYLIKTRGQQVTLSCSPISGHRSVSWYQQTPGQGLQFLFEYFSETQRNKGNFPGRFSGRQFSNSRSEMNVSTLELGDSALYLCASSLRRADGEKLFFGSGTQLSVL.

In its sample, this clonotype was seen a few times. The chain carries TRBV7-2 and TRBJ2-7; no clear D. The length of the CDR3 is 14 residues. The germline V gene has CDR1 SGHTA and CDR2 FQGNSA. Trimming pared 4 bases from V and 2 bases from J, leaving 12 bases between. CDR3 loop: CASSSYSEAYEQYF. For the CDR3, the DNA is TGTGCCAGCAGCTCTTACTCTGAGGCCTACGAGCAGTACTTC.

The sample holds a few counts of this clonotype. The rearrangement joins TRBV3-1 to TRBJ2-7, with TRBD2 matching over 15 bases. Germline V gene lookup returns CDR1 LGHDT and CDR2 YNNKEL (reference sequence). This CDR3 region has 17 residues. Trimming removed 1 base from V and 9 bases from J; junction bases left unmatched: 10. CDR3 in amino acids: CASSQVGLAGGQTGQYF. CDR3 nucleotide sequence: TGTGCCAGCAGCCAAGTGGGACTAGCGGGAGGTCAAACGGGGCAGTACTTC.

This clonotype was observed at least ten times. The chain joins TRBV28 to TRBJ1-2; D call uncertain. Between the trimmed V and J ends, which lost 1 base and 4 bases, there was a span of 13 bases. This CDR3 has 15 amino acids. Germline loops: CDR1 MDHEN, CDR2 SYDVKM. The CDR3 sequence is CASSLSPGGFYGYTF. The DNA for the CDR3 is TGTGCCAGCAGTTTATCCCCGGGCGGATTCTATGGCTACACCTTC.

This clonotype has just a few counts. The chain couples TRBV10-2 to TRBJ2-5; 10 nucleotides match TRBD1. CDR1 is WSHSY and CDR2 is SAAADI in the germline V gene. This CDR3 has 13 residues. V dropped 7 bases and J dropped 5; count of bases not matched to a gene: 4. CDR3 DNA sequence: TGCGCCAGCACCGGGACAGGGGTCGAGACCCAGTACTTC. Encoded protein: CASTGTGVETQYF.

The sample holds a few counts of this clonotype. The chain links TRBV29-1 to TRBJ2-7, with 8 bases that match TRBD1. CDR1 is SQVTM, CDR2 ANQGSEA, per germline. The ends lost 6 bases at V and 5 bases at J; junction bases unmatched: 12. CDR3 length: 14 amino acids. The CDR3 nucleotides are TGCAGCGTAGCAGGGGGCGCGTTGTTGAACGAGCAGTACTTC. As protein: CSVAGGALLNEQYF.

This clonotype was seen a handful of times. The rearrangement joins TRBV9 to TRBJ1-5, with no clear D. The V gene lost 4 bases and the J gene lost 4 bases, with 9 bases spanning the gap. The CDR3 sequence is 13 residues long. CDR1 and CDR2 from the germline V gene are SGDLS and YYNGEE. CDR3 nucleotide sequence: TGTGCCAGCAGCCAAAGGCTAAATCAGCCCCAGCATTTT. This sequence encodes CASSQRLNQPQHF.

This clonotype has only a few counts. V usage is TRBV28 and J usage is TRBJ1-6, with D perhaps TRBD1 (5 bases). The ends were cut back, 3 bases at V and 8 bases at J, with 11 bases in the middle. CDR1 and CDR2 from the germline V gene are MDHEN and SYDVKM. This CDR3 has 14 amino acids. Written as DNA, the CDR3 is TGTGCCAGCAGTTTCCAGGGACGGCATTCACCCCTCCACTTT. Its translation is CASSFQGRHSPLHF.

Only a few counts were recorded for this clonotype. The gene calls are TRBV7-2 and TRBJ2-1; D possibly matches TRBD1 or TRBD2 (5 bases each). Germline-derived CDR1 and CDR2 are SGHTA and FQGNSA. This CDR3 has 15 amino acids. V lost 5 bases to trimming and J lost 1 base, with 12 bases between them. In DNA form, the CDR3 reads TGTGCCAGCAGCCCGGGGACCCAGTCCTACAATGAGCAGTTCTTC. Protein product: CASSPGTQSYNEQFF. The full variable domain, completed using reference TRBV7-2 and TRBJ2-1, is GAGVSQSPSNKVTEKGKDVELRCDPISGHTALYWYRQSLGQGLEFLIYFQGNSAPDKSGLPSDRFSAERTGGSVSTLTIQRTQQEDSAVYLCASSPGTQSYNEQFFGPGTRLTVL.

The gene calls are TRBV29-1 and TRBJ2-5; D gene uncertain. Germline CDR1 SQVTM, CDR2 ANQGSEA. This CDR3 is built from 15 residues. V was trimmed by 6 bases and J by 0 bases, leaving 17 bases between them. As DNA, the CDR3 is TGCAGCGTCCCTAACGCGGCCCCGTACCAAGAGACCCAGTACTTC. Translation gives CSVPNAAPYQETQYF.

The chain couples TRBV29-1 to TRBJ2-1, with 8 bases identical to TRBD1. The V gene's germline CDR1 is SQVTM and CDR2 ANQGSEA. CDR3 length: 14 amino acids. V lost 5 bases, J lost 12 bases, and 15 bases stayed unmatched. CDR3 in DNA: TGCAGCGTTTTAGATGACAGGGGAATCGGGGGGCAGTTCTTC. Translation: CSVLDDRGIGGQFF.

This sequence joins TRBV29-1 and TRBJ2-3; 7 bases align to TRBD2. V was pared by 4 bases and J by 2 bases, with 9 bases of the junction left unmatched. CDR3 length: 15 residues. From germline, CDR1 is SQVTM and CDR2 ANQGSEA. The CDR3 DNA sequence: TGCAGCGTTGGGGGGGGTGGGGCAACCACAGATACGCAGTATTTT. This gives the protein CSVGGGGATTDTQYF.

The CDR3 sequence is CASSAGTYEQYF. Here the CDR3 DNA reads TGTGCCAGCAGTGCGGGAACCTACGAGCAGTACTTC. V and J are TRBV6-1 and TRBJ2-7; a possible D gene is TRBD2 (5 bases). V was cut by 4 bases and J by 2 bases, with 6 bases left in between. The CDR3 sequence is 12 residues long. Per the germline V gene, CDR1 is MNHNS and CDR2 is SASEGT.

Only a few counts were recorded for this clonotype. The CDR3 sequence: CASRTGGNSYEQYF. The CDR3 nucleotides are TGTGCCAGCAGGACAGGGGGGAACTCCTACGAGCAGTACTTC. The V gene is TRBV6-1, the J gene TRBJ2-7; 9 positions match TRBD1. Germline V CDR1 and CDR2: MNHNS, SASEGT. V shed 6 bases and J 0 bases; nucleotides not matched to a gene: 3. CDR3 length: 14 residues.

Ten or more counts support this clonotype. The J gene is TRBJ2-2, the V gene TRBV7-9; tentative D call: TRBD2 (5 bases). Trimming removed 6 bases from V and 1 base from J, with 18 bases in between. Germline values: CDR1 SEHNR, CDR2 FQNEAQ (reference sequence). This CDR3 contains 17 residues. The CDR3 sequence is CASRSSPHPKNTGELFF. The CDR3 nucleotides read TGTGCCAGCAGATCTAGCCCCCACCCGAAGAACACCGGGGAGCTGTTTTTT.

This clonotype was seen repeatedly, ten times or more. The V call is TRBV5-8, the J call TRBJ1-2; no clear D. Trimming shortened V by 1 base and J by 0 bases, and 7 bases separated the two germline ends. Germline V gene lookup returns CDR1 SGHTS and CDR2 YDEGEE. The CDR3 length is 14 residues. The CDR3 is CASSLQQTNYGYTF. As DNA, the CDR3 is TGTGCCAGCAGCTTGCAACAGACTAACTATGGCTACACCTTC.

The J gene is TRBJ2-2, the V gene TRBV11-2; a possible D gene is TRBD2 (5 bases). The ends were cut back, 5 bases at V and 0 bases at J, with 10 bases in the middle. Germline values: CDR1 SGHAT, CDR2 FQNNGV. The CDR3 is made up of 15 amino acids. The CDR3 spells CASSRRTANTGELFF. The DNA for the CDR3 is TGTGCCAGCAGCCGGAGGACGGCGAACACCGGGGAGCTGTTTTTT.

V is TRBV7-9 and J is TRBJ2-2; TRBD1 matches at 9 bases. Germline V CDR1 and CDR2: SEHNR, FQNEAQ (reference sequence). The V segment lost 5 bases and the J segment 0 bases; nucleotides outside the gene matches: 7. The CDR3 totals 17 residues. This CDR3 reads CASSRDRDSANTGELFF. CDR3 bases: TGTGCCAGCAGCCGGGACAGGGATTCGGCGAACACCGGGGAGCTGTTTTTT.

This clonotype has more than one count but fewer than ten. The V and J genes are TRBV20-1 and TRBJ1-2, with D possibly being TRBD1 (6 bases). Between the trimmed V and J ends, which lost 5 bases and 3 bases, there was a span of 16 bases. The CDR3 is 14 amino acids. Germline assignment: CDR1 DFQATT and CDR2 SNEGSKA (reference sequence). The CDR3 DNA is TGCAGTGCTCCCGGACAGACAGGCCACTATGGCTACACCTTC. Translating gives CSAPGQTGHYGYTF.

At least ten counts were recorded for this clonotype. V is TRBV28 and J is TRBJ2-3, with D unclear. Between the trimmed V and J ends, which lost 3 bases and 2 bases, there was a span of 12 bases. The CDR3 runs 15 residues. CDR1 and CDR2 (germline): MDHEN, SYDVKM. CDR3 in amino acids: CASSLEAPSTDTQYF. The CDR3 bases are TGTGCCAGCAGTTTGGAAGCGCCATCCACAGATACGCAGTATTTT.

The J gene is TRBJ1-2, the V gene TRBV18, with 7 bases fitting TRBD1. Germline V CDR1 and CDR2: KGHSH, LQKENI. The CDR3 length is 14 residues. The J segment lost 1 base and the V segment lost 5 bases, leaving 4 bases of the junction unmatched. CDR3 nucleotide sequence: TGTGCCAGCTCAACAGGACAGGATAACTATGGCTACACCTTC. It specifies CASSTGQDNYGYTF.

This clonotype was observed at least ten times. Mismatch with germline at one junction end may stem from a read error. CDR3 coding DNA: TGCGCCAGCAGTCAAGGACAGGCCTACAATGAGCAGTTCTTC. Its translation: CASSQGQAYNEQFF. The chain combines TRBV4-3 with TRBJ2-1, with TRBD1 identical over 7 bases. Germline V CDR1 and CDR2: LGHNA, YSLEER. CDR3 length equals 14 residues.